The source of this T cell receptor (beta chain) is a study of beta chain features in type 1 diabetes (dated by TCRdb to between 2017 and 2018). For the wider study: Mean age, gender distribution, total cell number and subset yield were not different between patients and healthy donors. The study compared the TCRB repertoires of sorted circulating CD4+ T cell subsets in recently diagnosed type 1 diabetes patients with those in matched healthy donors. A total of roughly 99,000,000 sorted cells were examined across all samples, and the number of cells per subset was strongly correlated with RNA yield. Naive and central memory subsets were obtained from all 30 or so donors, but regulatory and stem cell-like memory subsets were isolated from only 8 patients and roughly eight healthy donors. General study outcomes and caveats: Because cDNA was sequenced instead of genomic DNA, highly expressing activated cells could be over-represented, though the groups showed no difference in activation or CD3 levels. A moderate but significant shortening of TCRB CDR3 length was observed in type 1 diabetes patients in all four CD4+ subsets. Because the HLA sub-analyses included only small numbers of individuals, any influence of HLA type on TCRB rearrangement was left unresolved. Naive, central memory and regulatory TCRB repertoires appeared to be more similar among patients than among healthy donors. Shorter templates might have been favored by PCR, but patient and control samples were amplified and corrected together, so both groups would have been affected equally by any skew. At VDJ recombination sites, patients with type 1 diabetes made fewer insertions and deleted more nucleotides, a pattern implying thymic rearrangement abnormalities.

The High Capacity cDNA Reverse Transcription Kit was used to reverse transcribe all of the isolated RNA, meaning that expressed TCRB transcripts were what got sequenced. Deep immunoSEQ sequencing was performed on naive, central memory and regulatory T cell samples, with an average of roughly 3.6 million total reads per sample. After sorted cells were lysed in RLT buffer, RNA was extracted with DNase-treated RNeasy Micro or Mini kits, with the choice depending on cell number. Each cell subset was processed separately to prevent cross-contamination, with patient and healthy donor samples processed together. Using the immunoSEQ multiplex PCR, TCRB sequences were amplified from cDNA into 87-bp fragments spanning the CDR3 region. Sequencing of the amplicons was performed on the Illumina HiSeq platform. Turning to the authors' computational methods: Synthetic template baselines were used to correct PCR bias computationally, reads within Hamming distance 2 were collapsed together, and singletons that could not be merged were discarded. Reads were aligned against IMGT so that V, D and J genes, CDR3 length and insertions or deletions at six rearrangement sites could be assigned. Within each subset, clonotype counts were normalized to the number of sorted cells before true diversity and Gini coefficients were calculated with the tcR R package. Repertoire sharing was quantified using the overlap coefficient calculated on TCRB nucleotide sequences. TCRdb took this table from immuneACCESS and kept in-frame rearrangements with V and J called. Such tables lack part of the clones; where checked against another copy, unresolved V genes explain under half of the gap, and the rest is unexplained. That table is the source of V, J and clone size, and D and trimming were worked out from the DNA. Here the sample has more than 55,000 clones; 40% to 65% occur a single time. 2% to 3% of the sample lies in the top ten.

Details on this clone: Its antigen specificity is not known. One base away there is no much larger clone; base qualities are not given.

For this chain, trimming is 5 bases at the V end and 1 base at the J end, and the number of junction bases without a gene match is 4. CDR1 and CDR2 (GTSNPN, SVGIG) derive from the germline V gene (reference sequence). Reading from cysteine to phenylalanine, the CDR3 counts 13 amino acids. Only the CDR3 region is kept as DNA, spanning 39 bases read in frame from base 1. Each donor gave one peripheral blood draw, around 100 mL on average, collected into heparinised tubes. Naive, central memory, regulatory and stem cell-like memory CD4+ T cells were sorted on a BD FACSAria II using a panel including CD45RO, CCR7, CD25, CD127, CD95 and CD27. All sorted populations exceeded 98% purity. PBMCs were isolated right away by Lymphoprep density gradient centrifugation and were stained directly, without culture. So that batch effects would be minimized, each experiment stained and sorted samples in pairs, pairing one healthy donor with one patient.

The sequence joins TRBV30 to TRBJ2-7; 8 bases in the middle match TRBD1. Sequencing input: Tregs from blood. In the paper's terms, the cell subset or site label means: regulatory CD4+ T cells. The clonotype originates from a woman aged 40 to 50 with type 1 diabetes. The nucleotide sequence reads as follows: TGTGCCTGGGACAGGGGTGGGTCCTACGAGCAGTACTTC. It encodes CAWDRGGSYEQYF. Here the CDR3 is joined to the reference TRBV30 and TRBJ2-7 genes, and the full variable domain is: SQTIHQWPATLVQPVGSPLSLECTVEGTSNPNLYWYRQAAGRGLQLLFYSVGIGQISSEVPQNLSASRPQDRQFILSSKKLLLSDSGFYLCAWDRGGSYEQYFGPGTRLTVT.